A selection of T cell receptor beta chains follows, all from one sample in a study of beta chain features in type 1 diabetes. Clones were read by immunoSEQ multiplex PCR, and TCRdb kept only the in-frame ones, dropping some. Here the sample spans around 280,000 clones, 8% being singletons. Specimen: central memory CD4+ T cells from blood. The receptors come from a young woman in good health. Both conserved end residues are part of each CDR3. The order of the fields is V gene, clone size, J gene, CDR3 protein. For some rows the clone size is stated as once, few or many, or as a class when expanded; others skip it.

v_gene: TRBV2; abundance: few; j_gene: TRBJ2-5; CDR3aa: CASSGTGGGQETQYF
v_gene: TRBV7-2; abundance: few; j_gene: TRBJ1-1; CDR3aa: CASSLGFSGGPEAFF
v_gene: TRBV10-3; abundance: few; j_gene: TRBJ2-3; CDR3aa: CAISGREHPDTQYF
v_gene: TRBV4-1; abundance: few; j_gene: TRBJ2-5; CDR3aa: CASSPLTPEGTQYF
v_gene: TRBV28; abundance: many; j_gene: TRBJ1-6; CDR3aa: CASSRDGNSPLHF
v_gene: TRBV30; abundance: .; j_gene: TRBJ2-5; CDR3aa: CAWTSPPGETQYF
v_gene: TRBV27; abundance: .; j_gene: TRBJ2-1; CDR3aa: CASSLSQGIVNEQFF
v_gene: TRBV7-2; abundance: few; j_gene: TRBJ1-5; CDR3aa: CASAKGHSSNQPQHF
v_gene: TRBV7-9; abundance: .; j_gene: TRBJ1-4; CDR3aa: CASSARGTPGEKLFF
v_gene: TRBV4-1; abundance: .; j_gene: TRBJ2-3; CDR3aa: CASSQMRGGTDTQYF
v_gene: TRBV6-1; abundance: few; j_gene: TRBJ2-7; CDR3aa: CASSVTSGRTHEQYF
v_gene: TRBV30; abundance: .; j_gene: TRBJ1-1; CDR3aa: CAWTRRENTEAFF
v_gene: TRBV15; abundance: few; j_gene: TRBJ2-5; CDR3aa: CATSRGRDRAAGETQYF
v_gene: TRBV4-2; abundance: .; j_gene: TRBJ1-1; CDR3aa: CASSLTFRDSRMNTEAFF
v_gene: TRBV18; abundance: few; j_gene: TRBJ2-7; CDR3aa: CASSPQSGAVGREQYF
v_gene: TRBV29-1; abundance: few; j_gene: TRBJ1-4; CDR3aa: CSALGTGNEKLFF
v_gene: TRBV5-1; abundance: many; j_gene: TRBJ1-1; CDR3aa: CASSKGQLNTEAFF
v_gene: TRBV2; abundance: .; j_gene: TRBJ2-2; CDR3aa: CASRGTGGTGELFF
v_gene: TRBV19; abundance: .; j_gene: TRBJ1-1; CDR3aa: CASSLLTGVNTEAFF
v_gene: TRBV11-3; abundance: .; j_gene: TRBJ2-3; CDR3aa: CASSPQRGRTDTQYF
v_gene: TRBV18; abundance: few; j_gene: TRBJ2-7; CDR3aa: CASSPRREANYEQYF
v_gene: TRBV7-9; abundance: .; j_gene: TRBJ1-1; CDR3aa: CASSRGDTEAFF
v_gene: TRBV4-2; abundance: .; j_gene: TRBJ2-7; CDR3aa: CASAREAVDYEQYF
v_gene: TRBV28; abundance: .; j_gene: TRBJ2-2; CDR3aa: CASSRPGTANTGELFF